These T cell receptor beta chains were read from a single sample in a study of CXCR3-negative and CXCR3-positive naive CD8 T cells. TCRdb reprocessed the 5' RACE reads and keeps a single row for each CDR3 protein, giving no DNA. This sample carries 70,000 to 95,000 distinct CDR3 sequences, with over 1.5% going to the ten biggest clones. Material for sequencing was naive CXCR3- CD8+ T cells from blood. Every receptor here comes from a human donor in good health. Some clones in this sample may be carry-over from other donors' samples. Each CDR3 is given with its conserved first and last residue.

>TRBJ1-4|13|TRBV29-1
CSARQSTTEKLFF
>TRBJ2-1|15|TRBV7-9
CASSLVQGSYNEQFF
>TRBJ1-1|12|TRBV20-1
CSATHRGTEAFF
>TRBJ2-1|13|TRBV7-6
CASSPGLPYEQFF
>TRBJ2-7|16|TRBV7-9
CASSPMWAGGPREQYF
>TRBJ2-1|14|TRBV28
CASSFLASLDEQFF
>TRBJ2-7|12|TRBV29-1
CSVRIHYRGEYF
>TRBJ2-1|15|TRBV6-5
CASRDRVAAYNEQFF
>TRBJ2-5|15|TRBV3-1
CASSLAAGVQETQYF
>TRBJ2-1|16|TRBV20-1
CSAREPDLSSYNEQFF
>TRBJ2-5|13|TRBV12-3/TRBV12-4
CASSLGSGETQYF
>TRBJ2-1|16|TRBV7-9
CASSLVDRGPGHEQFF
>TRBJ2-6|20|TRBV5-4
CASSLAAVIGGRAGANVLTF
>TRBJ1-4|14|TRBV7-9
CASGLKTGDEKLFF
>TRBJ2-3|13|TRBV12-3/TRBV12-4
CASSAGKSDTQYF
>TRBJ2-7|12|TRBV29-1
CSVIDIVYEQYF
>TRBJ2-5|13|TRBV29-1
CSAVTLYQETQYF
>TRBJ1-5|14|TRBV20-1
CSAPDSEPNQPQHF
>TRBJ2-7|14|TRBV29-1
CSVEGWGGPYEQYF
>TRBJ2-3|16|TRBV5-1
CASSRWTSGDTDTQYF
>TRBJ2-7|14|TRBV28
CASSSTLGTFEQYF
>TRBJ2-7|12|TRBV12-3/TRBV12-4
CASVGETYEQYF
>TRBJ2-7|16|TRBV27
CASGTHRDRAYHEQYF
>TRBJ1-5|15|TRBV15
CATSFPGGGNQPQHF
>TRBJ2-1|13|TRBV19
CASGAWSHNEQFF
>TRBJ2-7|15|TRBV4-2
CASSQDLGSGYEQYF
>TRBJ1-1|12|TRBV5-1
CASSLVGTEAFF
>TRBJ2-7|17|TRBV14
CASSQVGIDGNSYEQYF
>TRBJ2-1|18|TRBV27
CASSFVALAGGRFNEQFF
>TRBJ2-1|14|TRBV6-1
CASSGGTGFNEQFF
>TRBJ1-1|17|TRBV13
CASSLGSGGTGDTEAFF
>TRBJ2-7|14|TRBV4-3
CASSQRGDSYEQYF
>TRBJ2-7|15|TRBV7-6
CASSDRDRGFYEQYF
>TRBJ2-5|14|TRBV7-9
CASSPDRERETQYF
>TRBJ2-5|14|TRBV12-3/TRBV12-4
CASSGAQYQETQYF
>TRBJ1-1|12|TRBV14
CASSPSTTEAFF
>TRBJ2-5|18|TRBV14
CASSQDQIMWMNQETQYF
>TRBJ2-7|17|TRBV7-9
CASHPPLGVAGSYEQYF
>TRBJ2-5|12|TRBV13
CASSLRQETQYF
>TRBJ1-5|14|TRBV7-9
CASSLGTDNQPQHF
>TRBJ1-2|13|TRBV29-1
CSVTEVGDYGYTF